These 24 T cell receptor beta chains came from one sample sequenced in a study of control samples from healthy donors and cancer patients. Here immunoSEQ multiplex PCR was the method, and the copy in TCRdb shows in-frame clones only, minus some. With some 190,000 clones in the sample, the ten largest clones hold less than 2.5%. Sequencing was performed on blood. These TCRs come from a woman aged 25 to 39 in good health.

The rearrangement links TRBV27 to TRBJ1-2; 7 bases align to TRBD1. The V and J ends lost 4 bases and 1 base, in that order; junction bases with no gene match: 3. Per germline, CDR1 MNHEY and CDR2 SMNVEV (reference sequence). The length of the CDR3 is 14 residues. The CDR3 sequence: CASSWGQFNYGYTF. The CDR3 DNA reads TGTGCCAGCAGTTGGGGACAGTTTAACTATGGCTACACCTTC.

This chain joins TRBV28 and TRBJ2-7; D may be TRBD2 (6 bases). This CDR3 is 14 amino acids long. Germline V lookup: CDR1 MDHEN, CDR2 SYDVKM. Trimming removed 5 bases at V and 2 bases at J, with 13 bases between. The CDR3, as DNA: TGTGCCAGCAGTGCCGGGACTGGGGCCTACGAGCAGTACTTC. It codes for CASSAGTGAYEQYF.

The rearrangement links TRBV12-3 or TRBV12-4 to TRBJ1-1, with D hard to call. Trimming cost V 3 bases and J 1 base, with 6 bases left between them. The CDR3 loop spans 13 amino acids. CDR3 protein: CASSFQRNTEAFF. The CDR3 nucleotides read TGTGCCAGCAGTTTCCAGCGGAACACTGAAGCTTTCTTT.

The chain combines TRBV28 with TRBJ1-6; unclear D gene. V dropped 2 bases and J dropped 0 bases, with 5 bases sitting between them. Germline V gene sequence: CDR1 MDHEN, CDR2 SYDVKM. CDR3 length: 15 residues. CDR3 nucleotides: TGTGCCAGCAGTTTACCTAGCTCCTATAATTCACCCCTCCACTTT. Translated: CASSLPSSYNSPLHF.

The V call is TRBV7-6, the J call TRBJ2-2; 8 bases align to TRBD2. After removal of 5 bases from V and 0 bases from J, the junction contained 5 bases not matched to a gene. Germline loops: CDR1 SGHVS, CDR2 FNYEAQ. There are 16 residues in the CDR3. This CDR3 reads CASSPREGANTGELFF. DNA of the CDR3: TGTGCCAGCAGCCCCCGGGAGGGGGCGAACACCGGGGAGCTGTTTTTT.

About this clone itself: At one of its ends the junction is not consistent with the germline gene, which may arise from a read error. The chain combines TRBV7-7 with TRBJ2-2; possible D gene TRBD1, 6 bases. The CDR3 extends over 14 amino acids. Germline CDR1 SSHAT, CDR2 FNYEAQ (reference sequence). CDR3 sequence (DNA): TGTGCTAGCAGCTTAGCACAGGGTGGCGGGGAGCTGTTTTTT. Translating gives CASSLAQGGGELFF. Full variable domain (remainder filled in from reference TRBV7-7 and TRBJ2-2): GAGVSQSPRYKVTKRGQDVTLRCDPISSHATLYWYQQALGQGPEFLTYFNYEAQPDKSGLPSDRFSAERPEGSISTLTIQRTEQRDSAMYRCASSLAQGGGELFFGEGSRLTVL.

The chain has TRBV5-1 and TRBJ1-3; tentatively, D is TRBD1 (5 bases). The V and J ends lost 0 bases and 0 bases respectively, with 25 bases between them. The CDR3 totals 21 residues. Germline assignment: CDR1 SGHRS and CDR2 YFSETQ. The CDR3 DNA sequence: TGCGCCAGCAGCTTGGCGACCGGGGGACTACTGGGAGGACTCTCTGGAAACACCATATATTTT. Its translation: CASSLATGGLLGGLSGNTIYF.

The rearrangement uses TRBV11-2 and TRBJ1-1; no definite D call. The CDR3 has 14 residues. Germline-derived CDR1 and CDR2 are SGHAT and FQNNGV. V was pared by 1 base and J by 5 bases, with 11 bases between. The CDR3 bases are TGTGCCAGCAGCTTAGTTATGGAGGGTACTGAAGCTTTCTTT. Residues: CASSLVMEGTEAFF.

The J gene is TRBJ1-2, the V gene TRBV15; D not certain. CDR3 length: 15 residues. The ends were cut back, 5 bases at V and 1 base at J, with 14 bases in the middle. CDR1 is LNHNV and CDR2 is YYDKDF in the germline V gene (reference sequence). The CDR3 coding sequence is TGTGCCACCAGCTTCCCGACGGGTAGTAACTATGGCTACACCTTC. Translating gives CATSFPTGSNYGYTF.

J is TRBJ1-1 and V is TRBV28; D is possibly TRBD1 (6 bases). CDR1 and CDR2 from the germline V gene are MDHEN and SYDVKM. CDR3 length equals 13 residues. Between the trimmed V and J ends, which lost 6 bases and 1 base, there was a span of 9 bases. CDR3 residues: CASSDRTNTEAFF. CDR3 DNA sequence: TGTGCCAGCAGCGACAGGACGAACACTGAAGCTTTCTTT.

The V and J genes are TRBV3-1 (or the pseudogene TRBV3-2) and TRBJ2-7; D possibly corresponds to TRBD2 (6 bases). CDR1 and CDR2 (germline): LGHDT, YNNKEL (reference sequence). V gave up 5 bases and J gave up 6 bases, with 11 bases separating them. This CDR3 has 12 residues. In DNA form, the CDR3 reads TGTGCCAGCAGCAGGGTTAGCGGCGAGCAGTACTTC. Translation: CASSRVSGEQYF.

The chain is built from TRBV6-1 and TRBJ1-1, with TRBD1 matching over 7 bases. Germline trimming cut 2 bases from V and 3 bases from J; bases unmatched to any gene: 9. The CDR3 length is 16 residues. Germline loops: CDR1 MNHNS, CDR2 SASEGT. The CDR3 sequence: CASSENLGRGYTEAFF. CDR3 coding DNA: TGTGCCAGCAGTGAAAATCTTGGCAGGGGGTACACTGAAGCTTTCTTT.

The chain is built from TRBV5-4 and TRBJ1-1; D ambiguous. From germline, CDR1 is SGHNT and CDR2 YYREEE (reference sequence). There are 13 residues in the CDR3. Trimming took off 5 bases at V and 4 bases at J, with 12 bases between the two ends. The CDR3 bases are TGTGCCAGCAGGCCGAGGGATACCACTGAAGCTTTCTTT. As protein: CASRPRDTTEAFF.

The chain is built from TRBV12-3 or TRBV12-4 and TRBJ1-2; D is undetermined. Trimming took off 6 bases at V and 1 base at J, with 9 bases between the two ends. CDR3 length: 13 amino acids. The chain's CDR3 is CASRLESNYGYTF. As DNA, the CDR3 is TGTGCCAGCAGACTCGAGAGTAACTATGGCTACACCTTC.

The chain joins TRBV3-1 (or the pseudogene TRBV3-2) to TRBJ2-1, with 9 bases identical to TRBD1. The trim removed 4 bases at V and 5 bases at J, leaving 3 bases unmatched. Germline-derived CDR1 and CDR2 are LGHDT and YNNKEL (reference sequence). The CDR3 loop spans 14 amino acids. CDR3 nucleotides: TGTGCCAGCAGCCTCGGGACAGGGAACAATGAGCAGTTCTTC. It translates to CASSLGTGNNEQFF.

The chain combines TRBV7-8 with TRBJ2-1; weak D call: TRBD2 (6 bases). V was shortened by 8 bases and J by 7 bases, with 15 bases between the two germline ends. Germline V lookup: CDR1 SGHVS, CDR2 FQNEAQ. The CDR3 has 13 residues. In DNA, the CDR3 is TGTGCCAGCGGGGGAGTAGCGGCGAATGAGCAGTTCTTC. Residues: CASGGVAANEQFF.

The chain is built from TRBV10-3 and TRBJ2-1; no firm D call. V was cut by 4 bases and J by 5 bases, with 9 bases left in between. The CDR3 length is 13 residues. Germline CDR1 and CDR2: ENHRY and SYGVKD. The DNA of the CDR3 is TGTGCCATCAGTGCCCCCGAAAACAATGAGCAGTTCTTC. This gives the protein CAISAPENNEQFF.

The chain carries TRBV6-2 or TRBV6-3 and TRBJ1-6, with D perhaps matching TRBD1 (5 bases). From germline, CDR1 is MNHEY and CDR2 SVGEGT. V lost 0 bases to trimming and J lost 9 bases, with 27 bases between them. The CDR3 totals 20 residues. The CDR3 DNA reads as TGTGCCAGCAGTTACTCGTCGGGGGGGAGGGTCGGCGCAAATCGTTCACCCCTCCACTTT. Translating gives CASSYSSGGRVGANRSPLHF.

CDR3 bases: TGTGCCAGCAGCTTGATTGGGAGCTCCTACAATGAGCAGTTCTTC. This codes for CASSLIGSSYNEQFF. The rearrangement joins TRBV5-4 to TRBJ2-1; maybe TRBD2 (5 bases). This CDR3 has 15 amino acids. CDR1 and CDR2 (germline): SGHNT, YYREEE (reference sequence). V gave up 1 base and J gave up 0 bases, with 8 bases separating them. Full variable domain (remainder filled in from reference TRBV5-4 and TRBJ2-1): ETGVTQSPTHLIKTRGQQVTLRCSSQSGHNTVSWYQQALGQGPQFIFQYYREEENGRGNFPPRFSGLQFPNYSSELNVNALELDDSALYLCASSLIGSSYNEQFFGPGTRLTVL.

The genes are TRBV19 and TRBJ2-3, with D possibly being TRBD1 (5 bases). CDR1 LNHDA and CDR2 SQIVND come from the germline V gene (reference sequence). V was clipped by 3 bases and J by 1 base, with 11 bases between them. This CDR3 has 15 amino acids. The CDR3 sequence: CASSMDIRGTDTQYF. Written as DNA, the CDR3 is TGTGCCAGTAGTATGGACATTCGGGGCACAGATACGCAGTATTTT.

This chain joins TRBV28 and TRBJ1-3; perhaps TRBD1 as D (5 bases). The length of the CDR3 is 16 residues. The V gene lost 2 bases and the J gene lost 2 bases, with 13 bases spanning the gap. From germline, CDR1 is MDHEN and CDR2 SYDVKM. CDR3 residues: CASSLPIWDPGNTIYF. The CDR3 region has the DNA TGTGCCAGCAGTTTACCTATCTGGGACCCTGGAAACACCATATATTTT.

About this clone: This sample also contains other DNA sequences that code for the same CDR3. This chain uses TRBV6-5 with TRBJ2-1, with TRBD1 matching over 7 bases. The CDR3 has 14 residues. Germline CDR1 reads MNHEY; CDR2 reads SVGAGI. Trimming took 5 bases from V and 4 from J; bases not matched to a gene: 5. In DNA form, the CDR3 reads TGTGCCAGCAGTAACCGGGACAGTTACAATGAGCAGTTCTTC. It encodes CASSNRDSYNEQFF.

This chain uses TRBV29-1 with TRBJ1-4; D remains unclear. The V end was cut by 4 bases, the J end by 6 bases, with 9 bases between. This CDR3 has 12 residues. Looked up from germline, CDR1 is SQVTM and CDR2 is ANQGSEA. The CDR3 loop reads CSVGGGDEKLFF. The CDR3, as DNA: TGCAGCGTTGGGGGAGGAGATGAAAAACTGTTTTTT.

The CDR3: CASSKGQGGPETQYF. CDR3 nucleotides: TGCGCCAGCAGCAAGGGACAGGGTGGTCCAGAGACCCAGTACTTC. J is TRBJ2-5 and V is TRBV5-1; 9 nucleotides line up with TRBD1. Germline CDR1 reads SGHRS; CDR2 reads YFSETQ. After removal of 4 bases from V and 4 bases from J, the junction contained 8 bases not matched to a gene. This CDR3 has 15 residues.